One sample yielded the 31 T cell receptor beta chains listed below, sequenced in a study of T cell responses to AZD1222 COVID-19 vaccine. Libraries were prepared by immunoSEQ multiplex PCR; TCRdb keeps only in-frame clonotypes and omits some of them. The sample lists 100,000 to 150,000 clones, 90% occurring once. The material was peripheral blood, obtained on day 0 of AZD1222 vaccination. The receptors here all came from an adult in good health.

Only one count was recorded for this clone. One end of the junction fails to match germline, which may point to a read error. The chain uses TRBV19 and TRBJ2-4; D is undetermined. The CDR3 is 12 amino acids. Germline V gene lookup returns CDR1 LNHDA and CDR2 SQIVND (reference sequence). The CDR3: CASGITKNIQYF. The DNA for the CDR3 is TGTGCCAGTGGTATCACCAAAAACATTCAGTACTTC. Full variable domain (missing parts from reference TRBV19 and TRBJ2-4): DGGITQSPKYLFRKEGQNVTLSCEQNLNHDAMYWYRQDPGQGLRLIYYSQIVNDFQKGDIAEGYSVSREKKESFPLTVTSAQKNPTAFYLCASGITKNIQYFGAGTRLSVL.

This rearrangement joins TRBV7-2 to TRBJ2-6; no definite D call. CDR3 length: 15 residues. CDR1 and CDR2 (germline): SGHTA, FQGNSA. V lost 3 bases, J lost 3 bases, and 9 bases lay in between. The chain's CDR3 is CASSFGRVGANVLTF. The CDR3 coding sequence is TGTGCCAGCAGCTTTGGCCGGGTTGGGGCCAACGTCCTGACTTTC.

This clone was seen just once. The V gene is TRBV7-2, the J gene TRBJ2-7, with 12 bases fitting TRBD2. Germline values: CDR1 SGHTA, CDR2 FQGNSA. This CDR3 comprises 17 residues. V lost 3 bases and J lost 7; bases outside the gene matches: 13. CDR3 in DNA: TGTGCCAGCAGCTTTGTACTAGCGGGGGGCCGGGCGATTGAGCAGTACTTC. Protein: CASSFVLAGGRAIEQYF.

This clone was picked up one time. The genes are TRBV7-9 and TRBJ2-7; a weak D match, TRBD2 (5 bases). Germline V lookup: CDR1 SEHNR, CDR2 FQNEAQ (reference sequence). V lost 0 bases and J lost 2, with 8 bases in between. This CDR3 has 14 amino acids. The CDR3 here is CASSLARATYEQYF. DNA for the CDR3: TGTGCCAGCAGCTTAGCGCGGGCAACCTACGAGCAGTACTTC.

Points on this clone: The same CDR3 arises from other DNA sequences in this sample as well. The chain couples TRBV28 to TRBJ1-3; D remains unclear. CDR3 length: 13 amino acids. Germline V gene sequence: CDR1 MDHEN, CDR2 SYDVKM. V was pared by 3 bases and J by 4 bases, with 7 bases between. Here the CDR3 reads CASSFGSGNTIYF. In nucleotides, the CDR3 is TGTGCCAGCAGTTTCGGGTCGGGAAACACCATATATTTT.

The chain couples TRBV30 to TRBJ1-6; a possible D gene is TRBD1 (5 bases). Trimming removed 0 bases at V and 3 bases at J, with 9 bases between. This CDR3 spans 15 amino acids. The germline V gene encodes CDR1 GTSNPN and CDR2 SVGIG (reference sequence). This CDR3 reads CAWSVPGDYNSPLHF. The CDR3 bases are TGTGCCTGGAGTGTACCGGGGGACTATAATTCACCCCTCCACTTT.

The chain couples TRBV5-1 to TRBJ2-2, with 13 bases identical to TRBD2. Germline V gene lookup returns CDR1 SGHRS and CDR2 YFSETQ. The V gene end was trimmed by 3 bases and the J gene end by 6 bases; junction bases not matched to a gene: 11. The CDR3 is made up of 18 amino acids. The CDR3 reads CASSYGTSGAQTAGELFF. The CDR3 DNA is TGCGCCAGCAGCTACGGGACTAGCGGGGCCCAAACGGCCGGGGAGCTGTTTTTT.

The chain carries TRBV6-2 or TRBV6-3 and TRBJ2-7; TRBD1 matches at 8 bases. Trimming removed 5 bases from V and 5 bases from J; junction bases left unmatched: 11. CDR1 is MNHEY, CDR2 SVGEGT, per germline. The CDR3 extends over 15 amino acids. The CDR3 is CASSDLGQGADEQYF. The CDR3 DNA reads as TGTGCCAGCAGTGACCTCGGACAGGGCGCCGACGAGCAGTACTTC.

The rearrangement uses TRBV3-1 (or the pseudogene TRBV3-2) and TRBJ1-5; D gene ambiguous. CDR3 length: 15 amino acids. V was pared by 4 bases and J by 0 bases, with 10 bases between. In germline, CDR1 is LGHDT, CDR2 YNNKEL (reference sequence). CDR3 in amino acids: CASSRGISSNQPQHF. CDR3 sequence (DNA): TGTGCCAGCAGCCGAGGGATTTCTAGCAATCAGCCCCAGCATTTT.

V gene TRBV10-3 combines with J gene TRBJ1-3; unclear D gene. Trimming took 4 bases from V and 6 from J, leaving 10 bases between them. This CDR3 comprises 13 residues. In germline, CDR1 is ENHRY, CDR2 SYGVKD. CDR3 bases: TGTGCCATCAGTGCCGGGCAAGTAAACACCATATATTTT. Amino acids: CAISAGQVNTIYF.

The CDR3 loop is CASSPPGLRNSPLHF. The CDR3, as DNA: TGCGCCAGCAGCCCACCGGGACTTCGTAATTCACCCCTCCACTTT. V and J are TRBV5-1 and TRBJ1-6; D may be TRBD1 (5 bases). This CDR3 contains 15 residues. Germline-derived CDR1 and CDR2 are SGHRS and YFSETQ. V gave up 4 bases and J gave up 6 bases, with 14 bases separating them.

V and J are TRBV5-4 and TRBJ2-3; the D is unclear. The CDR3 spans 15 residues. The germline V gene has CDR1 SGHNT and CDR2 YYREEE (reference sequence). Trimming stripped 0 bases from V and 2 bases from J, with 10 bases between. CDR3 bases: TGTGCCAGCAGCTTGGCGGGCGGCCACACAGATACGCAGTATTTT. This sequence encodes CASSLAGGHTDTQYF.

The rearrangement uses TRBV18 and TRBJ1-5, with 7 bases fitting TRBD1. This CDR3 contains 14 residues. V dropped 6 bases and J dropped 4; count of bases not matched to a gene: 6. In germline, CDR1 is KGHSH, CDR2 LQKENI. The CDR3 sequence is CASSSTGMNQPQHF. CDR3 coding DNA: TGTGCCAGCTCCTCGACAGGGATGAATCAGCCCCAGCATTTT.

The chain couples TRBV19 to TRBJ2-1; D may be TRBD1 (7 bases). V lost 5 bases to trimming and J lost 4 bases, with 12 bases between them. Germline values: CDR1 LNHDA, CDR2 SQIVND (reference sequence). The CDR3 loop spans 14 amino acids. CDR3 sequence reads: CASSSGGIYNEQFF. In DNA, the CDR3 is TGTGCCAGTAGTTCAGGGGGGATTTACAATGAGCAGTTCTTC.

This sequence joins TRBV5-1 and TRBJ2-5, with TRBD1 as a possible D gene (5 bases). This CDR3 spans 15 amino acids. Trimming removed 0 bases from V and 2 bases from J, with 11 bases in between. Germline V gene lookup returns CDR1 SGHRS and CDR2 YFSETQ. In DNA form, the CDR3 reads TGCGCCAGCAGCTTGGAAGGGGTACGGCAAGAGACCCAGTACTTC. Translation: CASSLEGVRQETQYF.

This sequence joins TRBV27 and TRBJ1-2; TRBD1 agrees at 9 bases. The CDR3 contains 12 residues. The V gene's germline CDR1 is MNHEY and CDR2 SMNVEV (reference sequence). The trim removed 5 bases at V and 10 bases at J, leaving 5 bases unmatched. The CDR3 nucleotides are TGTGCCAGCAGTACCCGGACAGGGGCCTACACCTTC. Its protein product is CASSTRTGAYTF.

The V gene is TRBV11-3, the J gene TRBJ2-1, with 7 bases that match TRBD2. The J segment lost 3 bases and the V segment lost 2 bases, leaving 7 bases of the junction unmatched. The CDR3 runs 16 residues. Germline-derived CDR1 and CDR2 are SGHNT and YENEEA. The CDR3 DNA sequence: TGTGCCAGCAGCTTATCAGGAACTAGCGTCTACAATGAGCAGTTCTTC. This translates into CASSLSGTSVYNEQFF.

The chain couples TRBV7-8 to TRBJ1-6; D gene unclear. CDR1 and CDR2 from the germline V gene are SGHVS and FQNEAQ. The CDR3 has 13 amino acids. Trimming removed 5 bases from V and 10 bases from J, with 12 bases in between. The CDR3 spells CASSPTLGSPLHF. Here the CDR3 DNA reads TGTGCCAGCAGCCCGACCTTAGGGTCACCCCTCCACTTT. Full variable domain (rest looked up from reference TRBV7-8 and TRBJ1-6): GAGVSQSPRYKVAKRGQDVALRCDPISGHVSLFWYQQALGQGPEFLTYFQNEAQLDKSGLPSDRFFAERPEGSVSTLKIQRTQQEDSAVYLCASSPTLGSPLHFGNGTRLTVT.

The DNA of the CDR3 is TGTGCCAGCAGCGTGGCCGGGACACCCAGGACCGGGGAGCTGTTTTTT. This gives the protein CASSVAGTPRTGELFF. V is TRBV9 and J is TRBJ2-2, with D maybe TRBD1 (6 bases). Trimming took off 2 bases at V and 5 bases at J, with 16 bases between the two ends. This CDR3 spans 16 amino acids. Germline loops: CDR1 SGDLS, CDR2 YYNGEE.

V usage is TRBV5-6 and J usage is TRBJ1-2; no definite D call. Germline V gene sequence: CDR1 SGHDT, CDR2 YYEEEE. The length of the CDR3 is 14 residues. With 7 bases removed from V and 0 bases from J, the gap between germline ends came to 13 bases. This CDR3 reads CASAAPAPNYGYTF. CDR3 sequence (DNA): TGTGCCAGCGCCGCCCCCGCCCCTAACTATGGCTACACCTTC.

This clone was detected once. The rearrangement uses TRBV5-6 and TRBJ2-1; TRBD2 aligns across 10 bases. J was trimmed by 3 bases and V by 2 bases; bases with no gene match: 2. Germline loops: CDR1 SGHDT, CDR2 YYEEEE. The CDR3 sequence is 15 residues long. CDR3 sequence reads: CASSLAGGLYNEQFF. In nucleotides, the CDR3 is TGTGCCAGCAGCTTAGCGGGGGGGCTCTACAATGAGCAGTTCTTC.

The J gene is TRBJ2-3, the V gene TRBV12-3 or TRBV12-4, with D perhaps assigned TRBD1 or TRBD2 (5 bases each). Trimming pared 5 bases from V and 10 bases from J, leaving 13 bases between. The CDR3 contains 12 residues. The CDR3 coding sequence is TGTGCCAGCAGTCCCGCTAGCAGGGCGCAGTATTTT. This gives the protein CASSPASRAQYF.

This chain connects TRBV5-4 to TRBJ2-3; TRBD2 matches at 9 bases. The ends lost 4 bases at V and 3 bases at J; junction bases unmatched: 12. This CDR3 has 17 residues. Germline lookup yields CDR1 SGHNT and CDR2 YYREEE (reference sequence). CDR3 DNA: TGTGCCAGCAGCAAGACCCTTGCGGGGGGGTATACAGATACGCAGTATTTT. Protein product: CASSKTLAGGYTDTQYF.

The V call is TRBV12-3 or TRBV12-4, the J call TRBJ1-1; D is undetermined. The CDR3 is 13 amino acids. The V end lost 2 bases, the J end lost 2 bases, and 6 bases lay between the germline ends. This CDR3 is CASSLQHNTEAFF. In DNA form, the CDR3 reads TGTGCCAGCAGTTTACAGCATAACACTGAAGCTTTCTTT.

V gene TRBV11-3 combines with J gene TRBJ1-2; a possible D gene is TRBD1 (5 bases). Germline lookup yields CDR1 SGHNT and CDR2 YENEEA. V lost 5 bases and J 3 bases, leaving 19 bases between the germline ends. The CDR3 sequence is 16 residues long. The CDR3 region has the DNA TGTGCCAGCAGCCCCGAGTGGGGAGGGGTTGACTATGGCTACACCTTC. This codes for CASSPEWGGVDYGYTF.

The chain uses TRBV19 and TRBJ1-5; D is unresolved. The V gene lost 1 base and the J gene lost 9 bases, with 10 bases spanning the gap. Germline CDR1 LNHDA, CDR2 SQIVND (reference sequence). The CDR3 consists of 13 residues. The CDR3 nucleotides are TGTGCCAGTAGTATAGTCTCGGAACGGCCCCAGCATTTT. Its translation: CASSIVSERPQHF.

This clone has a handful of counts. The chain combines TRBV9 with TRBJ1-2; unclear D gene. This CDR3 region has 15 residues. V was clipped by 0 bases and J by 3 bases, with 12 bases between them. Per germline, CDR1 SGDLS and CDR2 YYNGEE. CDR3 loop: CASSVVPGSHYGYTF. The DNA of the CDR3 is TGTGCCAGCAGCGTAGTGCCGGGGTCCCACTATGGCTACACCTTC.

The rearrangement joins TRBV6-6 to TRBJ1-2, with 8 bases aligning to TRBD1. The CDR3 runs 16 residues. V shed 8 bases, J shed 1 base, and the junction held 12 bases outside the gene matches. CDR1 and CDR2 (germline): MNHNY, SVGAGI (reference sequence). CDR3 protein: CASLWAGGNSNYGYTF. The CDR3 nucleotides are TGTGCCAGCCTTTGGGCAGGGGGCAATAGTAACTATGGCTACACCTTC.

There are a few counts of this clone. The rearrangement links TRBV6-5 to TRBJ1-6, with TRBD1 matching over 7 bases. The V segment lost 4 bases and the J segment 6 bases; nucleotides outside the gene matches: 6. Germline assignment: CDR1 MNHEY and CDR2 SVGAGI. The CDR3 consists of 15 residues. CDR3 loop: CASSSGRGFNSPLHF. CDR3 in DNA: TGTGCCAGCAGTTCCGGCAGGGGGTTTAATTCACCCCTCCACTTT.

The V and J genes are TRBV19 and TRBJ1-1; TRBD1 might be the D (5 bases). The CDR3 sequence is 15 residues long. Germline-derived CDR1 and CDR2 are LNHDA and SQIVND (reference sequence). V lost 3 bases, J lost 4 bases, and 15 bases lay in between. The CDR3, as DNA: TGTGCCAGTAGTATTGGATACGGGGGGGGCACTGAAGCTTTCTTT. Its protein product is CASSIGYGGGTEAFF. Based on the CDR3 plus reference TRBV19 and TRBJ1-1, the full variable domain is DGGITQSPKYLFRKEGQNVTLSCEQNLNHDAMYWYRQDPGQGLRLIYYSQIVNDFQKGDIAEGYSVSREKKESFPLTVTSAQKNPTAFYLCASSIGYGGGTEAFFGQGTRLTVV.

The chain links TRBV12-3 or TRBV12-4 to TRBJ2-7, with a weak D call TRBD1 (5 bases). The CDR3 loop spans 13 amino acids. Trimming removed 5 bases from V and 5 bases from J, with 13 bases in between. CDR3 region: CASSAGFPDEQYF. In DNA form, the CDR3 reads TGTGCCAGCAGTGCAGGGTTTCCGGACGAGCAGTACTTC.